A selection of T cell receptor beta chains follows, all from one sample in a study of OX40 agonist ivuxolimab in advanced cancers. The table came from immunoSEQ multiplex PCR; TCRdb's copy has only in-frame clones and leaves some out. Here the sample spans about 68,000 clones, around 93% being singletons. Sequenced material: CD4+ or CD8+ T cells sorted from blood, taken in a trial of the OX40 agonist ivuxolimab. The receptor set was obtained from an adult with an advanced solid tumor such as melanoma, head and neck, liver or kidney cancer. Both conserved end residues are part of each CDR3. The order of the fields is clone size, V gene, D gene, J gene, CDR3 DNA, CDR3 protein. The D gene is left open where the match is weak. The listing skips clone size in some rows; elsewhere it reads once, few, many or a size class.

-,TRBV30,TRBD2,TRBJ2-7,TGTGCCTGGACTAGCGGTACCTACGAGCAGTACTTC,CAWTSGTYEQYF
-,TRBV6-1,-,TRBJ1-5,TGTGCCAGCAGTGAACGGACAGATATTAGCAATCAGCCCCAGCATTTT,CASSERTDISNQPQHF
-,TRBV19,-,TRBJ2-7,TGTGCCAGTAGTCGACACAGGGAAATGGACGAGCAGTACTTC,CASSRHREMDEQYF
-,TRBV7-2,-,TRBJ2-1,TGTGCCAGCAGCTACCGGGCCGATAATGAGCAGTTCTTC,CASSYRADNEQFF
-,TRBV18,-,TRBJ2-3,TGTGCCAGCTCACCACTTCCTACGCAGTATTTT,CASSPLPTQYF
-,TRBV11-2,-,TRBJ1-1,TGTGCCAGCAGCTTAGTCAGGGGAAACACTGAAGCTTTCTTT,CASSLVRGNTEAFF
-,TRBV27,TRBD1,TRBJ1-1,TGTGCCAGCAGTTTATCGGACAGGGTGAACACTGAAGCTTTCTTT,CASSLSDRVNTEAFF
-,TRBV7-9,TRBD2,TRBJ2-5,TGTGCCAGCAGCTTACGCGGGAGGGCCGAGGAGACCCAGTACTTC,CASSLRGRAEETQYF
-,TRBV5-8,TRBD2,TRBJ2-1,TGTGCCAGCAGCTTGGGTACTAGCGGGAATTACAATGAGCAGTTCTTC,CASSLGTSGNYNEQFF
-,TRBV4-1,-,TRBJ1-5,TGCGCCAGCAGCCAAGAGGATCCAGGCCAGCGCAATCAGCCCCAGCATTTT,CASSQEDPGQRNQPQHF
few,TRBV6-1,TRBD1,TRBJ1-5,TGTGCCAGCCGGGACAGGTCCCCGAGCAATCAGCCCCAGCATTTT,CASRDRSPSNQPQHF
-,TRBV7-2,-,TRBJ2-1,TGTGCCAGCAGCCGCCGGCGGACTGGGGGGCACAATGAGCAGTTCTTC,CASSRRRTGGHNEQFF
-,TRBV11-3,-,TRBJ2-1,TGTGCCAGCAGCCTCGGACGTGAGTGGTACAATGAGCAGTTCTTC,CASSLGREWYNEQFF
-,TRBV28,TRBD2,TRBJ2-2,TGTGCCAGCAGTTTACCGGGACTAGCGAATTGGTTGACCGGGGAGCTGTTTTTT,CASSLPGLANWLTGELFF
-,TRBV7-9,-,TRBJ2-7,TGTGCCAGCAGCCGAACCCACCAGAGCTCCTACGAGCAGTACTTC,CASSRTHQSSYEQYF
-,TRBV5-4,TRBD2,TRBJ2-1,TGTGCCAGCAGTCGGACTAGCGGGATAGGGGATGAGCAGTTCTTC,CASSRTSGIGDEQFF
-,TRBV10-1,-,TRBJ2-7,TGCGCCAGCAGTGAGCCCGGGAGGGACAGGGACGAGCAGTACTTC,CASSEPGRDRDEQYF
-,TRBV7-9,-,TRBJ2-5,TGTGCCGACGGGGACTCCCAAGAGACCCAGTACTTC,CADGDSQETQYF
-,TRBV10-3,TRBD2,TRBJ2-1,TGTGCCATCAGATCCGGGACTAGCGGGAGACTTGAGCAGTTCTTC,CAIRSGTSGRLEQFF
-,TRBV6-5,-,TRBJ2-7,TGTGCCAGCAGTTCCCCCAGTGAGCAGTACTTC,CASSSPSEQYF
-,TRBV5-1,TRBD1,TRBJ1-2,TGCGCCAGCGGGCGACAGGGTTCTAACTATGGCTACACCTTC,CASGRQGSNYGYTF
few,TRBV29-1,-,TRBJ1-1,TGCAGCGTTGACAGCATGAACACTGAAGCTTTCTTT,CSVDSMNTEAFF
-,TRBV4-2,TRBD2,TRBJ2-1,TGTGCCAGCAGCCAAGACGGGCGGGAGGTCAATGAGCAGTTCTTC,CASSQDGREVNEQFF
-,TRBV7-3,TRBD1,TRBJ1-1,TGTGCCAGCAGAATGGAGGGGGCCCCTAACACTGAAGCTTTCTTT,CASRMEGAPNTEAFF